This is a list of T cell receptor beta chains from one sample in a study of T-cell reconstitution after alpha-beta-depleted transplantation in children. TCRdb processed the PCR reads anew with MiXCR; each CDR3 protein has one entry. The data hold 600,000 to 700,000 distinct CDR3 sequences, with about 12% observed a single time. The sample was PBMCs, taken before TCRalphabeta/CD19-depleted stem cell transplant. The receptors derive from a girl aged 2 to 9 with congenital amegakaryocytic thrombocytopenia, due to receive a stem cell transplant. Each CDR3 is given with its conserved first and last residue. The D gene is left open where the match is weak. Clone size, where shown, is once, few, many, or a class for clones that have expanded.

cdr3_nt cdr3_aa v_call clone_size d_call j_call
TGCAGTGCTAGACCCCCCGGGACTAGCGGTAACACCGGGGAGCTGTTTTTT CSARPPGTSGNTGELFF TRBV20-1 many TRBD2 TRBJ2-2
TGCAGTGCTTTTCGGACTAGCACAGATACGCAGTATTTT CSAFRTSTDTQYF TRBV20-1 many . TRBJ2-3
TGTGCCAGCGCAGGGGAGGAGGTGTACACCGGGGAGCTGTTTTTT CASAGEEVYTGELFF TRBV12-3/TRBV12-4 few . TRBJ2-2
TGCAGCTTCCGGGACAGGGGGTCCTACAATGAGCAGTTCTTC CSFRDRGSYNEQFF TRBV29-1 few TRBD1 TRBJ2-1
TGTGCCACCGCAGGGAGTGGCTACACCTTC CATAGSGYTF TRBV10-3 . . TRBJ1-2
TGCGCCAGCAGCTTGGGGGGGACAGGGATGATGGAGACCCAGTACTTC CASSLGGTGMMETQYF TRBV5-1 many TRBD1 TRBJ2-5
TGTGCCAGCAGCCGGTCGGGGACTAGAGTCAACACCGGGGAGCTGTTTTTT CASSRSGTRVNTGELFF TRBV12-3/TRBV12-4 many TRBD2 TRBJ2-2
TGCAGCGTTAGACAGGGGAGCGAGCAGTACTTC CSVRQGSEQYF TRBV29-1 many TRBD1 TRBJ2-7
TGTGCCAGCAGTTTAATCCTAAGCTATGGCTACACCTTC CASSLILSYGYTF TRBV12-3/TRBV12-4 many . TRBJ1-2
TGTGCCAGCAGCTTGGCCTTCCCGGGACAGCGGAATTCACCCCTCCACTTT CASSLAFPGQRNSPLHF TRBV5-6 many TRBD1 TRBJ1-6
TGTGCCAGCAGGGCCACTAGCGGGAGTTTCTACAATGAGCAGTTCTTC CASRATSGSFYNEQFF TRBV12-3/TRBV12-4 . TRBD2 TRBJ2-1
TGCGCCAGCAGCCCGCCATCAGCGGGAGAATACAATGAGCAGTTCTTC CASSPPSAGEYNEQFF TRBV5-1 many TRBD2 TRBJ2-1
TGTGCCAGCAGCCTAGGAGACAGAGCCGCGGGAAACACCATATATTTT CASSLGDRAAGNTIYF TRBV7-2 . . TRBJ1-3
TGCGCCAGCAGCTCGCAGGGGAGTGACACCGGGGAGCTGTTTTTT CASSSQGSDTGELFF TRBV5-1 many . TRBJ2-2
TGTGCCAGCTCACCAAACGTTGGAGAGACCCAGTACTTC CASSPNVGETQYF TRBV18 few . TRBJ2-5
TGTGCCAGCAGTAACTACGAGAAAGATACGCAGTATTTT CASSNYEKDTQYF TRBV28 many . TRBJ2-3
TGCGCCAGCAGCTTGACGAGGGGCGGCGAAAAACTGTTTTTT CASSLTRGGEKLFF TRBV5-1 many . TRBJ1-4
TGTGCCAGCAGCCTGCGAGGCACAGGGACTCAGCCCCAGCATTTT CASSLRGTGTQPQHF TRBV7-9 . . TRBJ1-5